A selection of T cell receptor beta chains follows, all from one sample in a study of lymphopenia after photon versus proton radiotherapy. The method was immunoSEQ multiplex PCR; TCRdb's version includes in-frame clones alone and lacks a portion of them. In the table there are tens of thousands of clones, around four fifths of which are singletons. The sequences come from peripheral blood, collected from a patient treated with photon-based radiotherapy. These receptors were taken from a man in his forties or fifties with gastric cancer. CDR3s include the opening cysteine and the closing phenylalanine or tryptophan. The D gene is left open where the match is weak. Clone size is stated in some rows and not others, as once, few, many or a class when expanded.

>NA|NA|TRBJ2-1|TRBV27
TGTGCCAGCAGTTTCAGAGGGCGCGGTGAGCAGTTCTTC
CASSFRGRGEQFF
>NA|NA|TRBJ2-1|TRBV4-1
TGCGCCAGCAGCCATGAGGAGCTGCCCTACAATGAGCAGTTCTTC
CASSHEELPYNEQFF
>NA|NA|TRBJ2-7|TRBV11-2
TGTGCCAGCAGCTTACGGCGGGTTTACGAGCAGTACTTC
CASSLRRVYEQYF
>TRBD2|few|TRBJ2-3|TRBV5-6
TGTGCCAGCAGCTTGTCCCTAGCGGGCCGTGGGACCACGCAGTATTTT
CASSLSLAGRGTTQYF
>NA|NA|TRBJ1-4|TRBV4-2
TGTGCCAGCAGCTTGGGGCCAACTACCAATGAAAAACTGTTTTTT
CASSLGPTTNEKLFF
>NA|NA|TRBJ2-2|TRBV5-8
TGTGCCAGCAGCTTTGAAGGACATAGGAACACCGGGGAGCTGTTTTTT
CASSFEGHRNTGELFF
>TRBD2|few|TRBJ2-7|TRBV15
TGTGCCACCAGCAGAGCTCGGGGGGCCTACGAGCAGTACTTC
CATSRARGAYEQYF
>NA|few|TRBJ1-1|TRBV20-1
TGCAGTGCTAAGGGGACCACTGAAGCTTTCTTT
CSAKGTTEAFF
>TRBD1|NA|TRBJ2-7|TRBV28
TGTGCCAGCAGTCCCGGACAGGGTTTGGGGGAGCAGTACTTC
CASSPGQGLGEQYF
>TRBD1|NA|TRBJ1-2|TRBV11-2
TGTGCCAGCAGCGCCGGGACAGGGGAGGGCTATGGCTACACCTTC
CASSAGTGEGYGYTF
>NA|NA|TRBJ2-3|TRBV19
TGTGCCAGTAGCCTCGGGACGACTAGCACAGATACGCAGTATTTT
CASSLGTTSTDTQYF
>NA|NA|TRBJ2-6|TRBV5-1
TGCGCCAGCAGCTTGGGCGTAGACTCTGGGGCCAACGTCCTGACTTTC
CASSLGVDSGANVLTF
>NA|NA|TRBJ2-3|TRBV4-3
TGCGCCAGCAGCAAAGGAGGCGATACGCAGTATTTT
CASSKGGDTQYF
>TRBD1|NA|TRBJ2-5|TRBV19
TGTGCCAGTACTCACCGGGGACAGCCCACTCAAGAGACCCAGTACTTC
CASTHRGQPTQETQYF
>NA|NA|TRBJ2-2|TRBV2
TGTGCCAGCAGCTTAGTGTTCCAGACCGGGGAGCTGTTTTTT
CASSLVFQTGELFF
>NA|few|TRBJ1-3|TRBV30
TGTGCCTGGCGCCACGGGGAGGTGGATGAAAACACCATATATTTT
CAWRHGEVDENTIYF
>NA|once|TRBJ2-2|TRBV7-2
TGTGCCAGCAGCTTTACGACTGGATTCACCGGGGAGCTGTTTTTT
CASSFTTGFTGELFF
>NA|NA|TRBJ2-1|TRBV11-2
TGTGCCAGCAGCTCCTTCTTCCCGGCTACCCACTACAATGAGCAGTTCTTC
CASSSFFPATHYNEQFF
>NA|NA|TRBJ1-1|TRBV15
TGTGCCACCAGCGCCCGAGCCTTAATAGGGGGGACTGAAGCTTTCTTT
CATSARALIGGTEAFF
>TRBD2|NA|TRBJ2-7|TRBV6-6
TGTGCCAGCAGTTCCACGACTAGCGGGACCTCCTACGAGCAGTACTTC
CASSSTTSGTSYEQYF
>TRBD1|NA|TRBJ1-1|TRBV18
TGTGCCAGCTCACCGAACAGGGGGGTGTTGTATGCTTTCTTT
CASSPNRGVLYAFF
>NA|few|TRBJ2-7|TRBV6-4
TGTGCCAGCAGTGGACAGGCCTACGAGCAGTACTTC
CASSGQAYEQYF
>TRBD2|NA|TRBJ2-7|TRBV6-5
TGTGCCAGCACCAAACTAGCGGAACCCTCCTACGAGCAGTACTTC
CASTKLAEPSYEQYF
>NA|NA|TRBJ1-3|TRBV6-6
TGTGCCAGCAGTTACGTGGCTGATGGAAACACCATATATTTT
CASSYVADGNTIYF
>TRBD1|NA|TRBJ1-1|TRBV30
TGTGCCTGGAGCGGGACAGGAAACACTGAAGCTTTCTTT
CAWSGTGNTEAFF
>NA|NA|TRBJ2-7|TRBV18
TGTGCCAGCTCCTTTCAGGAGGGACCCTCCTACGAGCAGTACTTC
CASSFQEGPSYEQYF
>NA|NA|TRBJ2-5|TRBV7-9
TGTGCCAGCAGCTTAGGTTGGGCGGAGACCCAGTACTTC
CASSLGWAETQYF
>NA|NA|TRBJ2-1|TRBV2
TGTGCCAGCAGTGGGGAGGCGGCCAATGAGCAGTTCTTC
CASSGEAANEQFF
>NA|NA|TRBJ2-1|TRBV5-4
TGTGCCAGCAGCTTCGACGTACGCTCCTACAATGAGCAGTTCTTC
CASSFDVRSYNEQFF
>NA|NA|TRBJ2-7|TRBV7-9
TGTGCCAGCAGCGAAACTAGACACGAGCAGTACTTC
CASSETRHEQYF
>NA|NA|TRBJ2-5|TRBV7-9
TGTGCCAGCAGCGCTTCTAGGGTCGGGGAGACCCAGTACTTC
CASSASRVGETQYF
>NA|NA|TRBJ1-3|TRBV2
TGTGCCAGCAGTGGACTAACTGGAAACACCATATATTTT
CASSGLTGNTIYF
>NA|few|TRBJ2-7|TRBV14
TGTGCCAGCAGCCTGGACAGTCGCGAGCAGTACTTC
CASSLDSREQYF
>TRBD2|NA|TRBJ2-3|TRBV9
TGTGCCAGCAGCACCCCCGGGACTAGCGGGAGAACAGCTAGCACAGATACGCAGTATTTT
CASSTPGTSGRTASTDTQYF
>TRBD1|NA|TRBJ1-4|TRBV27
TGTGCCAGCAGTGCCCAGACAGGGGTCAATGAAAAACTGTTTTTT
CASSAQTGVNEKLFF
>NA|NA|TRBJ1-2|TRBV15
TGTGCCACCAGCCCCCGACGGCTGGATGGCTACACCTTC
CATSPRRLDGYTF
>NA|few|TRBJ1-1|TRBV5-6
TGTGCCAGCAGCTTGGATTGGTCAGTGAAGAACACTGAAGCTTTCTTT
CASSLDWSVKNTEAFF
>NA|NA|TRBJ1-2|TRBV21-1
TGTGCCAGCAGCGCACCGGGACAGGGGAGACATAACTATGGCTACACCTTC
CASSAPGQGRHNYGYTF
>NA|NA|TRBJ1-2|TRBV4-3
TGCGCCAGCAGCCTCTGGGGCGGGCAGGCTAACTATGGCTACACCTTC
CASSLWGGQANYGYTF
>TRBD1|NA|TRBJ2-7|TRBV19
TGTGCCAGTAGCACAGGGGTTCAAAGGGTCGACGAGCAGTACTTC
CASSTGVQRVDEQYF
>NA|medium-sized|TRBJ1-2|TRBV15
TGTGCCACCAGCAGAGATACCCAGGGAAGCTATGGCTACACCTTC
CATSRDTQGSYGYTF
>NA|NA|TRBJ1-2|TRBV27
TGTGCCAGCAGTCTCACCTCAGGGGCAAGGCTTCTAAATAACTATGGCTACACCTTC
CASSLTSGARLLNNYGYTF
>NA|NA|TRBJ1-3|TRBV5-4
TGTGCCAGCAGCTTCATTGGCTCAACGGGAAACACCATATATTTT
CASSFIGSTGNTIYF
>NA|few|TRBJ2-7|TRBV6-4
TGTGCCAGCAGTGACCGGGACGGTTGGTGGGCGTACGAGCAGTACTTC
CASSDRDGWWAYEQYF
>NA|NA|TRBJ2-3|TRBV5-4
TGTGCCAGCAGCTTGGAGATTGGCGGGGCAGATACGCAGTATTTT
CASSLEIGGADTQYF
>TRBD1|NA|TRBJ2-3|TRBV5-1
TGCGCCAGCAGCGCCGACAGGGCAGATACGCAGTATTTT
CASSADRADTQYF
>TRBD2|NA|TRBJ2-5|TRBV9
TGTGCCAGCAGCGTAGGGACCCTAGCGGCACAAGAGACCCAGTACTTC
CASSVGTLAAQETQYF
>TRBD2|few|TRBJ2-7|TRBV4-1
TGCGCCAGCAGCCAAAATTATCTAGCGGGAGTACTCACCGAGCAGTACTTC
CASSQNYLAGVLTEQYF
>NA|NA|TRBJ1-1|TRBV7-9
TGTGCCAGCAGCCCCGCTAGACAGGCCATTATGAACACTGAAGCTTTCTTT
CASSPARQAIMNTEAFF
>TRBD2|NA|TRBJ2-1|TRBV25-1
TGTGCCAGCAGTGAATGGACCGGGAGGCTTTACAATGAGCAGTTCTTC
CASSEWTGRLYNEQFF
>NA|NA|TRBJ2-3|TRBV9
TGTGCCAGCAGCGTAGGGTTGATGGGCGGAACAGATACGCAGTATTTT
CASSVGLMGGTDTQYF
>TRBD2|NA|TRBJ2-1|TRBV5-1
TGCGCCAGCAGCTTGGCTAGCGGGAGCCCCTATGAGCAGTTCTTC
CASSLASGSPYEQFF
>NA|NA|TRBJ2-1|TRBV2
TGTGCCAGCAGCCGCTTTAACGACAATGAGCAGTTCTTC
CASSRFNDNEQFF
>NA|NA|TRBJ1-2|TRBV5-1
TGCGCCAGCAGCTCATCAGGGGATCGAAGGGATGGCTACACCTTC
CASSSSGDRRDGYTF
>TRBD1|once|TRBJ2-4|TRBV9
TGTGCCAGCAGCCCGACAGGGGCCAAAAACATTCAGTACTTC
CASSPTGAKNIQYF
>TRBD1|NA|TRBJ1-5|TRBV19
TGTGCCAGTAGTGAGACAGGGGGCGCATATAGCAATCAGCCCCAGCATTTT
CASSETGGAYSNQPQHF
>NA|NA|TRBJ2-3|TRBV6-1
TGTGCCAGCAGTGAACTGGGCGGAGGCACAGATACGCAGTATTTT
CASSELGGGTDTQYF